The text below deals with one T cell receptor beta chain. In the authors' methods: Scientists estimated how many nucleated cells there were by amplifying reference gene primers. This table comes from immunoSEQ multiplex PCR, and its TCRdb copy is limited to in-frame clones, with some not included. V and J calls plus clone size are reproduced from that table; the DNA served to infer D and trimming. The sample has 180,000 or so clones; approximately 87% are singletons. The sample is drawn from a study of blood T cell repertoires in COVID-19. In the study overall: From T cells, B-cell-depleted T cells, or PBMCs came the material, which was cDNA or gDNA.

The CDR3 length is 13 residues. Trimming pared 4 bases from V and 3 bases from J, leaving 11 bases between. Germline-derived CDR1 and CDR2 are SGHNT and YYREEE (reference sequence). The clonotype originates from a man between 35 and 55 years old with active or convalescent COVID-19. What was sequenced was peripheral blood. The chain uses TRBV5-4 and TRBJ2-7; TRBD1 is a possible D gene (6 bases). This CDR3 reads CASSGDTGYEQYF. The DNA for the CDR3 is TGTGCCAGCAGCGGGGACACGGGCTACGAGCAGTACTTC.